The TCR beta chain described here comes from a study of T-cell reconstitution after alpha-beta-depleted transplantation in children (TCRdb year 2016). Describing the broader study: The study quantitatively tracked T-cell immune reconstitution after TCRalphabeta/CD19-depleted allogeneic hematopoietic cell transplantation in children using TCR repertoire profiling. What the work shows at the level of the full study, not this receptor alone: The apparently early alphabetaT-cell count recovery about two months after transplant was reportedly dependent on only several hundred rapidly expanded clones derived from non-depleted graft cells. Over the following months the frequencies of hyperexpanded clones went down, and after one year T-cell counts and TCRbeta diversity were mostly credited to newly produced T cells. In some patients, high TCRbeta diversity at day 60 was attributed to recipient T cells and intrathymic progenitors that had survived conditioning.

In the case of this clonotype: Its antigen remains unidentified. Base qualities were left out, and no much larger clone turns up one base away.

The V end loses 0 bases and the J end loses 1 base, and a stretch of 6 bases separates them. Taken from the germline V gene, the CDR1 and CDR2 loops are MNHEY and SVGAGI. From cysteine to phenylalanine, the CDR3 is 14 amino acids long. Only the CDR3 region is kept as DNA, spanning 42 bases read in frame from base 1. Libraries came from PCR. Instrument on record: Illumina HiSeq 2500. Molecular barcoding was employed in the preparation of TCR libraries, with unique molecular identifiers being used to normalize TCRbeta repertoire quantification. Using fastp trimming at Q25 and MiXCR clonotype assembly, TCRdb reanalyzed the public sequencing data and kept in-frame beta chains. Identical CDR3 proteins give one entry, which carries the most common genes and DNA. The sample has approximately 210,000 distinct CDR3 sequences on record, roughly 18% of them singletons. The ten largest clones take up about 41% of the sample.

The treatment or condition label for this specimen denotes: allogeneic hematopoietic cell transplantation with graft depleted of TCRalphabeta T cells and CD19 B cells. The children who served as transplant recipients had been given grafts of TCRalphabeta/CD19-depleted allogeneic hematopoietic cells. This chain joins TRBV6-5 to TRBJ1-1, with an unclear D gene assignment. The sequencing used PBMCs, mostly from graft donor cells, collected 360 days after TCRalphabeta/CD19-depleted stem cell transplant. This receptor was taken from a male patient between 2 and 10 years old who had a stem cell transplant for acute lymphoblastic leukemia, so the T cells may come from the graft donor. The nucleotide sequence reads TGTGCCAGCAGTTACTCGACCGGGAACACTGAAGCTTTCTTT. It codes for CASSYSTGNTEAFF.